In its sample, the clone carrying this T cell receptor (beta chain) was seen many times. No antigen is known for it. Trimming stripped 0 bases from V and 4 bases from J, with 0 bases between. This CDR3 spans 11 amino acids. CDR1 and CDR2 from the germline V gene are SEHNR and FQNEAQ (reference sequence). These data are taken from a study of human T cells and chemical hapten exposure. About the research overall: Upper-back patch tests with 0.01% DPC were read at 6 days. The variation in per-sample TCR yields arose mainly from small differences in pooled library volumes.

TCRdb analysed the RACE reads with MiXCR anew, one entry per CDR3 protein. The sample includes 370,000 or so distinct CDR3 sequences, around 4.8% of them seen just once. The study's findings and limits: TCRs exceeding a frequency of 1 in 1000 stayed unchanged under DPC sensitization.

Time point described: patch test 1, 2 weeks after DPC sensitization. Regarding treatment: therapeutic diphenylcyclopropenone sensitization with weekly scalp DPC. The study drew its donors from alopecia patients who were 18 to 70 years old and suitable for DPC. The material sequenced was whole blood, taken in connection with sensitization to the hapten diphenylcyclopropenone (DPC). This TCR was sampled from a woman aged 50 to 65 with alopecia areata. Some clones in this sample may be carry-over from other donors' samples. The gene calls are TRBV7-9 and TRBJ1-1; D unclear. The CDR3 bases are TGTGCCAGCAGCTTAGCCACTGAAGCTTTCTTT. This translates into CASSLATEAFF. Together with reference TRBV7-9 and TRBJ1-1, the CDR3 gives the full variable domain: DTGVSQNPRHKITKRGQNVTFRCDPISEHNRLYWYRQTLGQGPEFLTYFQNEAQLEKSRLLSDRFSAERPKGSFSTLEIQRTEQGDSAMYLCASSLATEAFFGQGTRLTVV.